Sequencing of this T cell receptor (beta chain) was carried out in a study of blood T cell repertoires in COVID-19 (TCRdb year 2020). About the investigation overall: Samples covering the acute and convalescent phases of COVID-19 were provided by collaborators in the United States, Italy and Spain. The prospective study material was composed of cDNA or gDNA derived from T cells, B-cell-depleted T cells, or PBMCs. Deeply sampled blood TCRbeta repertoires from subjects exposed to, actively infected with, or recovered from COVID-19 were included in the dataset. The repertoires were released in a freely available public database intended as a resource for research on the immune response to SARS-CoV-2. The samples were drawn from two sources: the first 160 participants of the ongoing ImmuneRACE study, and 1,000 to 1,500 subjects contributed by 6 global collaborators. The sample metadata nearly always contained a de-identified subject ID, COVID-19 status, age in years and sex. Where available, HLA class I and class II types were taken from metadata supplied by the sample provider and were not determined by assay-based typing. Summary of the overall study and its limitations: The quantity of clinical and demographic metadata differed by source and by participant and was supplied without curation.

The collaborating institutions used their own protocols to collect whole blood in K2EDTA tubes. For TCRbeta analysis, collaborators shipped samples in one of three forms: frozen whole blood, isolated PBMCs, or DNA extracted from either of those sample types. Via the germline V gene, CDR1 is SGDLS and CDR2 YYNGEE. V loses 3 bases of germline sequence and J loses 2 bases, and the interval between the two ends is 12 bases. Spanning cysteine to phenylalanine, the CDR3 consists of 15 amino acids. Kept here is only the CDR3 DNA, which spans 45 bases and is read in frame from base 1. The immunoSEQ Assay, a bias-controlled multiplex PCR, was used to amplify TCRbeta CDR3 regions from genomic DNA. The authors processed their data as follows. The number of nucleated cells in each sample was estimated from the amplification of reference gene primers within the assay. To quantify the absolute abundance of each unique TCRbeta CDR3 rearrangement, sequence reads were collapsed and filtered. For each sample, productive Simpson clonality was calculated by taking the square root of Simpson's diversity index across productive rearrangements. TCRdb obtained this table from immuneACCESS and retained in-frame rearrangements with V and J assigned. These tables miss some clones; where compared with another copy, unresolved V genes account for less than half of the shortfall, and the remainder is unexplained. From that table come the V and J calls and clone size; the DNA was used to work out D and trimming. This sample holds just over 95,000 clones; roughly 80% were observed only once. In total, the top ten clones hold around 18% of the sample.

With regard to this clone: Its antigen has not been determined. No much larger clone exists at a distance of one base, and base qualities are not known.

This chain is built from TRBV9 and TRBJ1-3; the D gene is possibly TRBD1, with 5 bases matching. The TCR sequence derives from an elderly man with acute or convalescent COVID-19. Specimen: peripheral blood. The bases are TGTGCCAGCAGCGAGGTGCAGGGAACTGGAAACACCATATATTTT. This encodes CASSEVQGTGNTIYF.